This TCR beta chain came from a study of T-cell reconstitution after alpha-beta-depleted transplantation in children. Points on this clonotype: Antigen unknown.

The TCRbeta library incorporated unique molecular identifiers. MiXCR was run by TCRdb on the PCR reads, yielding one entry per CDR3 protein. The repertoire includes roughly 30,000 distinct CDR3 sequences, approximately 6.5% of them detected once, and around 27% sits in the top ten. General observations from the study: Alpha-beta T cells about two months after transplant reportedly derived from several hundred expanded graft clones. Some patients' high day-60 TCRbeta diversity was traced to surviving recipient T cells and thymic progenitors. Counts and diversity of T cells one year after transplant came mostly from newly produced T cells.

V lost 7 bases and J lost 4, with 16 bases in between. The CDR3 is 14 amino acids. The clonotype was recovered from a child younger than two who had a stem cell transplant for acute myeloid leukemia, so the T cells may come from the graft donor. The source was peripheral blood, collected 60 days after TCRalphabeta/CD19-depleted stem cell transplant. V and J are TRBV12-3 or TRBV12-4 and TRBJ1-2; D unresolved. CDR3 nucleotides: TGTGCCAGCAAAACGGATTCCGCAATCTATGGCTACACCTTC. Protein: CASKTDSAIYGYTF.